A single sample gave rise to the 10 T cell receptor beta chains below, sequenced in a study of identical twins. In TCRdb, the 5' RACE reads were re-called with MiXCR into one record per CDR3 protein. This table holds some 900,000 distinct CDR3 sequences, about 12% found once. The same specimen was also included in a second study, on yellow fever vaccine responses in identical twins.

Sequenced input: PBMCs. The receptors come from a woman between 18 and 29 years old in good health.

In nucleotides, the CDR3 is TGTGCCAGCAGCGCTAGCGGGACAATCTCTGGGGCCAACGTCCTGACTTTC. Translated: CASSASGTISGANVLTF. This sequence joins TRBV12-3 or TRBV12-4 and TRBJ2-6, with 9 bases matching TRBD2. V lost 6 bases, J lost 0 bases, and 6 bases stayed unmatched. The CDR3 runs to 17 residues.

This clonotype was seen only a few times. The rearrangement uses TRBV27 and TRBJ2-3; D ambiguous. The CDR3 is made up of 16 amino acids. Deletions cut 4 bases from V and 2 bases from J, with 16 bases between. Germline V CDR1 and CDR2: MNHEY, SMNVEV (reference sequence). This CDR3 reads CASSSTLGRPTDTQYF. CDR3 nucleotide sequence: TGTGCCAGCAGTTCTACGCTAGGAAGACCCACAGATACGCAGTATTTT.

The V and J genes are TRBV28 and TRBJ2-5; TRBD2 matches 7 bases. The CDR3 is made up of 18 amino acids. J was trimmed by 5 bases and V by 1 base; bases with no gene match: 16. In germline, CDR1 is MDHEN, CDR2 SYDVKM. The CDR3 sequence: CASSLFNRTRHKGETQYF. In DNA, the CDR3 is TGTGCCAGCAGTTTATTTAATCGGACTAGGCATAAGGGTGAGACCCAGTACTTC. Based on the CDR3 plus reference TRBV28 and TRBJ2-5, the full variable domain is DVKVTQSSRYLVKRTGEKVFLECVQDMDHENMFWYRQDPGLGLRLIYFSYDVKMKEKGDIPEGYSVSREKKERFSLILESASTNQTSMYLCASSLFNRTRHKGETQYFGPGTRLLVL.

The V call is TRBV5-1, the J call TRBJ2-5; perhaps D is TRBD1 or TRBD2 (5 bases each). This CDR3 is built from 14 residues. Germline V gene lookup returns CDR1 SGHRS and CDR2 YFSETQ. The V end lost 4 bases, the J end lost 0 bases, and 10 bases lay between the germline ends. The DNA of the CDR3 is TGCGCCAGCAGCGGAGGCAGGGACCAAGAGACCCAGTACTTC. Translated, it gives CASSGGRDQETQYF.

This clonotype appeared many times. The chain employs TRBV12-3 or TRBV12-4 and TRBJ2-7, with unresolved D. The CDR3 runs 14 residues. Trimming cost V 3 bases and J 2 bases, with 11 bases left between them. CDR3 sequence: CASSLAGPTYEQYF. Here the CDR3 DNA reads TGTGCCAGCAGTTTGGCAGGCCCGACCTACGAGCAGTACTTC.

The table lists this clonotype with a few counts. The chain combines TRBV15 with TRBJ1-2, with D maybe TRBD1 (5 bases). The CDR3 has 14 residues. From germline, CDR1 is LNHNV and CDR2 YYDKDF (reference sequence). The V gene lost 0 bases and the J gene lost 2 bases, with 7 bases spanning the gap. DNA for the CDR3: TGTGCCACCAGCAGAGACAGACAGAACTATGGCTACACCTTC. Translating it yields CATSRDRQNYGYTF.

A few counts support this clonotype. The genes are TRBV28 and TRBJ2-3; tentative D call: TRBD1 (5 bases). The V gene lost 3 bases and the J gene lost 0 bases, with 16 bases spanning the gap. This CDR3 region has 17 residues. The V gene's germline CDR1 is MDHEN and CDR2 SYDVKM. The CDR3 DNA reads TGTGCCAGCAGTTTTGGGCTGGGGCCTATGAGCACAGATACGCAGTATTTT. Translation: CASSFGLGPMSTDTQYF.

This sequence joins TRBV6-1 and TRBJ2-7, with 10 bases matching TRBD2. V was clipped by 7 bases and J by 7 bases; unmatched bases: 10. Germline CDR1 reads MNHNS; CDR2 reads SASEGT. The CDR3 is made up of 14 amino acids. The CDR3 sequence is CASNLAGVLEEQYF. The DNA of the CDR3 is TGTGCCAGCAACCTAGCGGGAGTCTTGGAGGAGCAGTACTTC.

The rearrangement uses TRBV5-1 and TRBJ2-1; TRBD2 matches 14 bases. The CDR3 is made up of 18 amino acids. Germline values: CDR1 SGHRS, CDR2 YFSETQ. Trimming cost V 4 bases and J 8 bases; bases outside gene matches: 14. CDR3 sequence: CASSQGLAGDSAYDEQFF. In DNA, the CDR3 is TGCGCCAGCAGCCAGGGACTAGCGGGAGATTCGGCTTACGATGAGCAGTTCTTC.

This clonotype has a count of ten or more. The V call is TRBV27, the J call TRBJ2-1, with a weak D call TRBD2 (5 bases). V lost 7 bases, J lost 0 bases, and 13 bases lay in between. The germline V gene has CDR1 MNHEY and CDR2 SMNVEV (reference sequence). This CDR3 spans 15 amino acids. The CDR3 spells CASTSPGSSYNEQFF. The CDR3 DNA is TGTGCCAGCACCTCGCCTGGGAGCTCCTACAATGAGCAGTTCTTC.